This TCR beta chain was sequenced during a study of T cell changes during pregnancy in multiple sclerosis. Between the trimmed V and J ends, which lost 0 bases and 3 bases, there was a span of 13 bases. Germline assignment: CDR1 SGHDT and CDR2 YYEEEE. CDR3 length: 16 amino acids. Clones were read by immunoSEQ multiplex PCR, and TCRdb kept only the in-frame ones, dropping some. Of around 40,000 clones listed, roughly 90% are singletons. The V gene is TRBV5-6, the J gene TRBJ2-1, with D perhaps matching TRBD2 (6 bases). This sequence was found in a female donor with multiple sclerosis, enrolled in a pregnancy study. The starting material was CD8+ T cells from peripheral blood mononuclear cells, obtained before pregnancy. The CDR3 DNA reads TGTGCCAGCAGCTTGGTGAGGGCGGGACTCTACAATGAGCAGTTCTTC. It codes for CASSLVRAGLYNEQFF.